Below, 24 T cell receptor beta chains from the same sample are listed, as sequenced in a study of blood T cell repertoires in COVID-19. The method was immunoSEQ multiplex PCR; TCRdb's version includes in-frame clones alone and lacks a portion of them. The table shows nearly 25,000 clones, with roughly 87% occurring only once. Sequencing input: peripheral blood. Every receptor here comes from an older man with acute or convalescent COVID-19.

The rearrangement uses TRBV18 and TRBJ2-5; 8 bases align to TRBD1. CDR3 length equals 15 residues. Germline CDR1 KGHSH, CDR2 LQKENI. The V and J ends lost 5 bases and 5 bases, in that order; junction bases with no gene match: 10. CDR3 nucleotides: TGTGCCAGCTCAGCAACCGGGACAGGTTCGGAGACCCAGTACTTC. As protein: CASSATGTGSETQYF.

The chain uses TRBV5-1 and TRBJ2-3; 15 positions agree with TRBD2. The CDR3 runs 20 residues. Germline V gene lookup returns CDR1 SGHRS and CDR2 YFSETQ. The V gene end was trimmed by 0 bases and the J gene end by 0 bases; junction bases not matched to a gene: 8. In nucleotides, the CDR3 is TGCGCCAGCAGCTTGGCTGCGGGACTAGCGGGGGGAGCTAGCACAGATACGCAGTATTTT. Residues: CASSLAAGLAGGASTDTQYF.

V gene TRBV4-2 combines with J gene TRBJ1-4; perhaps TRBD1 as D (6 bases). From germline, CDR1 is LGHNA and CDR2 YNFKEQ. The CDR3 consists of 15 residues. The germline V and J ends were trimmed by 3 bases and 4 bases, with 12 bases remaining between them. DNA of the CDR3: TGTGCCAGCAGCCAGAAGGGGGAAGGTAATGAAAAACTGTTTTTT. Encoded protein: CASSQKGEGNEKLFF.

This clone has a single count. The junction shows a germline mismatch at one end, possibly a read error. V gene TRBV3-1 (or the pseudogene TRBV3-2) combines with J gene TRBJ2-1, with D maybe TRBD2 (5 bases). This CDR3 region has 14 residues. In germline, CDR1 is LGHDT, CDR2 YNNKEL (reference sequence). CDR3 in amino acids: CASRSEGSHNEQFF. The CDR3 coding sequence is TGTGCCAGCCGGTCTGAGGGCTCCCACAATGAGCAGTTCTTC.

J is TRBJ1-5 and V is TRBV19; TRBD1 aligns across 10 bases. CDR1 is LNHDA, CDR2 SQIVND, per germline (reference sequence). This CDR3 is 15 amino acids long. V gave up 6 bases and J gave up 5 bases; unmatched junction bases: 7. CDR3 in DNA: TGTGCCAGTAGAAGCCGGGACAGGGGCTATCAGCCCCAGCATTTT. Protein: CASRSRDRGYQPQHF.

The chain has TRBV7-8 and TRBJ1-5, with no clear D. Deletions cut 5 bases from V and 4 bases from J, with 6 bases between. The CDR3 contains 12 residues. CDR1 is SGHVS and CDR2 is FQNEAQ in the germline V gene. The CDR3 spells CASSPPNQPQHF. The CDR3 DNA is TGTGCCAGCAGCCCCCCGAATCAGCCCCAGCATTTT.

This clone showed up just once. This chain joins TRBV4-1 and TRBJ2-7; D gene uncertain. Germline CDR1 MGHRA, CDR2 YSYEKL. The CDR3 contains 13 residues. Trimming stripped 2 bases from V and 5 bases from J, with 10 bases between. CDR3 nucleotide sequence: TGCGCCAGCAGCCAACAGTATGCAAACGAGCAGTACTTC. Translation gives CASSQQYANEQYF.

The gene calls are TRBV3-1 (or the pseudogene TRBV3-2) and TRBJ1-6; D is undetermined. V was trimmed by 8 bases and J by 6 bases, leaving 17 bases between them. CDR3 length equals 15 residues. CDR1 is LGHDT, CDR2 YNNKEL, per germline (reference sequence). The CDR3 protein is CASSREVSGNSPLHF. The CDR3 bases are TGTGCCAGCTCCCGGGAGGTGAGTGGTAATTCACCCCTCCACTTT.

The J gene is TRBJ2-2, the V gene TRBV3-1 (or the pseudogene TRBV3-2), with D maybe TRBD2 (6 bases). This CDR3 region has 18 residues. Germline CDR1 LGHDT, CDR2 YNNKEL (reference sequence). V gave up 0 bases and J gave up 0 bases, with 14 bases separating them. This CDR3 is CASSQDGGRRTNTGELFF. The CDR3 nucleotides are TGTGCCAGCAGCCAAGATGGGGGGAGGAGAACGAACACCGGGGAGCTGTTTTTT.

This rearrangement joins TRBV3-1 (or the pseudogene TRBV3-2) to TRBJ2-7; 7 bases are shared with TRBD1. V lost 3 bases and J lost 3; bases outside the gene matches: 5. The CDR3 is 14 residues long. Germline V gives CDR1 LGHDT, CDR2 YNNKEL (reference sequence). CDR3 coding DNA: TGTGCCAGCAGCCAGACAGGGATTCTCTACGAGCAGTACTTC. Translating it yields CASSQTGILYEQYF.

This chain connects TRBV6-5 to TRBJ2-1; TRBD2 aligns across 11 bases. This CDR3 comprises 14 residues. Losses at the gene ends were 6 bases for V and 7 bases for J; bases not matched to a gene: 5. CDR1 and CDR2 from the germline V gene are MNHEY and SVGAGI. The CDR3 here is CASRTIAGGNEQFF. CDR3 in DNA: TGTGCCAGCAGGACCATAGCGGGGGGGAATGAGCAGTTCTTC.

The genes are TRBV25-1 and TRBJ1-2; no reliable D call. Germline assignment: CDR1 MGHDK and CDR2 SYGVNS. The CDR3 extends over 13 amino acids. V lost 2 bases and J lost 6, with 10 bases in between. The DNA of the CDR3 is TGTGCCAGCAGTGAAACGGGGTATAATGGCTACACCTTC. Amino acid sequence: CASSETGYNGYTF.

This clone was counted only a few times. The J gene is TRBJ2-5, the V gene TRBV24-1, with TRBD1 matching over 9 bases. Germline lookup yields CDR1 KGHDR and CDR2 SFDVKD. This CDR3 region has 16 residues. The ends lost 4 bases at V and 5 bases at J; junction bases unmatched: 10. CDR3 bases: TGTGCCACCAGTGAATCCACAGGGGGCCTGGGGGAGACCCAGTACTTC. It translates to CATSESTGGLGETQYF.

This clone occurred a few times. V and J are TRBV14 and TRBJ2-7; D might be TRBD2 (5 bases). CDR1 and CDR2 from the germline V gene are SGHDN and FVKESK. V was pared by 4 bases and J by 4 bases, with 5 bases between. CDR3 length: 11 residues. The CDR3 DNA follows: TGTGCCAGCAGCCGAGGGTACGAGCAGTACTTC. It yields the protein CASSRGYEQYF.

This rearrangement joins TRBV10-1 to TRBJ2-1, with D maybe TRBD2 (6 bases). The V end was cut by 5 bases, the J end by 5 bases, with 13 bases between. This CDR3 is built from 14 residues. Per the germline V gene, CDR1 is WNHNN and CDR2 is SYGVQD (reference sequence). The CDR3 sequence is CASSKAGGDNEQFF. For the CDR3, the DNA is TGCGCCAGCAGTAAGGCCGGAGGGGACAATGAGCAGTTCTTC.

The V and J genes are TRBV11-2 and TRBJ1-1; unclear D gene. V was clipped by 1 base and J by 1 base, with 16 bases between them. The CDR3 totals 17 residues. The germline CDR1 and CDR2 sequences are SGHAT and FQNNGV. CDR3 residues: CASSLALSLSENTEAFF. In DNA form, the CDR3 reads TGTGCCAGCAGCTTAGCACTATCCTTGTCCGAGAACACTGAAGCTTTCTTT.

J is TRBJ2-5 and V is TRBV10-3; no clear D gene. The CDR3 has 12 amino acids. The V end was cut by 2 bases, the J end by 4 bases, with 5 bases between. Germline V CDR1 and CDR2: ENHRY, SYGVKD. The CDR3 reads CAISEPSETQYF. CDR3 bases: TGTGCCATCAGTGAGCCTTCAGAGACCCAGTACTTC.

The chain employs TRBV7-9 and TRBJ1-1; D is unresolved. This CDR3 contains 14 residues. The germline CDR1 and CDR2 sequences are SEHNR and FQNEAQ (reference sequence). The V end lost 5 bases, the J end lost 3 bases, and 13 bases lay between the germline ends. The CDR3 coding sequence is TGTGCCAGCAGCCCCTCGGAGCGGGACACTGAAGCTTTCTTT. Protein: CASSPSERDTEAFF.

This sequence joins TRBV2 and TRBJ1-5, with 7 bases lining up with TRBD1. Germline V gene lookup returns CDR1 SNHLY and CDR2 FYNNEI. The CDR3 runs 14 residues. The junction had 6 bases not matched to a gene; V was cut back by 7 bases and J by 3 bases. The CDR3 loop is CASKYDRDNQPQHF. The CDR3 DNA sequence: TGTGCCAGCAAGTACGACAGGGACAATCAGCCCCAGCATTTT. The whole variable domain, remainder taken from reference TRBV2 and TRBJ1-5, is EPEVTQTPSHQVTQMGQEVILRCVPISNHLYFYWYRQILGQKVEFLVSFYNNEISEKSEIFDDQFSVERPDGSNFTLKIRSTKLEDSAMYFCASKYDRDNQPQHFGDGTRLSIL.

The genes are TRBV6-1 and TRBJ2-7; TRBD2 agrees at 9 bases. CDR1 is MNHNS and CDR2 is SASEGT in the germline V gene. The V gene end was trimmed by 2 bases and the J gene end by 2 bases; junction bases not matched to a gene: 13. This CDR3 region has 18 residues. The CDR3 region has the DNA TGTGCCAGCAGTGAAATTTTTGGAGGACTAGCGCTGGCCTACGAGCAGTACTTC. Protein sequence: CASSEIFGGLALAYEQYF.

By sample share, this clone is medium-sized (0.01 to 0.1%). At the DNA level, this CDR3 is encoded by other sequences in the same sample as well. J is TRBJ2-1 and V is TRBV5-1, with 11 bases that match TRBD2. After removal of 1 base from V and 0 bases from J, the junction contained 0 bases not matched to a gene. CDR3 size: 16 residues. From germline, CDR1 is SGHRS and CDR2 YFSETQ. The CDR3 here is CASSLTSGSSYNEQFF. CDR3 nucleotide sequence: TGCGCCAGCAGCTTGACTAGCGGGAGCTCCTACAATGAGCAGTTCTTC. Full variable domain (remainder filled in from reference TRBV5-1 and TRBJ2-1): KAGVTQTPRYLIKTRGQQVTLSCSPISGHRSVSWYQQTPGQGLQFLFEYFSETQRNKGNFPGRFSGRQFSNSRSEMNVSTLELGDSALYLCASSLTSGSSYNEQFFGPGTRLTVL.

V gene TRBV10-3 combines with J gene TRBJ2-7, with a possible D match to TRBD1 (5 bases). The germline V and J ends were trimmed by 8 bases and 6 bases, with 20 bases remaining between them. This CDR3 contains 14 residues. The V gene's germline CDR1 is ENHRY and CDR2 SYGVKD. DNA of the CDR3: TGTGCCATCTCTCCCGGCAGGGTGAATCCCGAGCAGTACTTC. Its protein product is CAISPGRVNPEQYF.

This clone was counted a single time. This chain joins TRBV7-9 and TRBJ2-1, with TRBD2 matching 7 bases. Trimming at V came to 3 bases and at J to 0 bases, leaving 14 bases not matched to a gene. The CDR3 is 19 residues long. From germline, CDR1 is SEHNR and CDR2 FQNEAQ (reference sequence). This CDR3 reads CASSFIARGLAVSYNEQFF. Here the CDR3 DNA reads TGTGCCAGCAGCTTTATCGCGCGAGGGCTAGCGGTCTCCTACAATGAGCAGTTCTTC.

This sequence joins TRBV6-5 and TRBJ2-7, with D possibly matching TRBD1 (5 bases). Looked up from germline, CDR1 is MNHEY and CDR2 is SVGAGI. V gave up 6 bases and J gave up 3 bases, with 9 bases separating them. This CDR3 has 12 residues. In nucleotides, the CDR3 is TGTGCCAGCAGGGACAACCTCTACGAGCAGTACTTC. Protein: CASRDNLYEQYF.